One and the same sample provided the 7 T cell receptor beta chains below, sequenced in a study of blood T cell repertoires in COVID-19 (dated by TCRdb to about 2020). Library preparation was by the immunoSEQ multiplex PCR assay. Entries here come from immuneACCESS through TCRdb and include only in-frame sequences with V and J called. Some clones fail to appear in such tables; in the studies checked, an unresolved V gene covers under half of the shortfall, and the cause of the remainder is unknown. The sample data list 35,000 to 50,000 clones, and more than 70% of these were observed just once. About 4% of the sample is in the top ten clones. Sequenced sample: peripheral blood. These receptors all come from a man between 60 and 70 years old with acute or convalescent COVID-19.

The chain recombines TRBV7-2 with TRBJ2-7; D gene ambiguous. Per germline, CDR1 SGHTA and CDR2 FQGNSA. V lost 4 bases and J 4 bases, leaving 11 bases between the germline ends. The CDR3 is 13 residues long. The CDR3 spells CASSSPGAYEQYF. The CDR3, as DNA: TGTGCCAGCAGCTCCCCAGGTGCTTACGAGCAGTACTTC.

This sequence joins TRBV7-2 and TRBJ2-5; D uncertain. Trimming pared 4 bases from V and 6 bases from J, leaving 12 bases between. The CDR3 extends over 13 amino acids. CDR1 is SGHTA and CDR2 is FQGNSA in the germline V gene. In DNA, the CDR3 is TGTGCCAGCAGCTCCGGAGAGCTGAAGACCCAGTACTTC. Amino acid sequence: CASSSGELKTQYF.

The chain uses TRBV29-1 and TRBJ2-5; 7 bases are a match to TRBD1. V was pared by 6 bases and J by 1 base, with 5 bases of the junction left unmatched. The CDR3 has 13 residues. From germline, CDR1 is SQVTM and CDR2 ANQGSEA. The CDR3 reads CSVSRDSQETQYF. The CDR3 DNA sequence: TGCAGCGTCAGCCGGGACAGCCAAGAGACCCAGTACTTC.

The chain links TRBV7-9 to TRBJ1-2; D remains unclear. Trimming left V 5 bases short and J 1 base short, with 11 bases between. CDR1 is SEHNR and CDR2 is FQNEAQ in the germline V gene (reference sequence). CDR3 length: 14 amino acids. CDR3 bases: TGTGCCAGCAGCCGAGGCGACCTTAACTATGGCTACACCTTC. Translated: CASSRGDLNYGYTF.

The chain has TRBV6-6 and TRBJ1-1, with a weak D call TRBD1 (6 bases). The CDR3 covers 16 residues. Trimming left V 2 bases short and J 1 base short, with 14 bases between. Per the germline V gene, CDR1 is MNHNY and CDR2 is SVGAGI (reference sequence). CDR3 protein: CASSYPGVKGNTEAFF. In nucleotides, the CDR3 is TGTGCCAGCAGTTACCCAGGGGTAAAGGGGAACACTGAAGCTTTCTTT.

J is TRBJ2-1 and V is TRBV11-3, with a weak D call TRBD2 (6 bases). Germline CDR1 is SGHNT and CDR2 is YENEEA. V gave up 3 bases and J gave up 9 bases, with 12 bases separating them. The CDR3 spans 13 residues. The CDR3 loop is CASSFEAGGEQFF. In DNA form, the CDR3 reads TGTGCCAGCAGCTTTGAGGCCGGGGGTGAGCAGTTCTTC.

The chain links TRBV12-3 or TRBV12-4 to TRBJ2-1, with 7 bases aligning to TRBD2. The CDR3 has 13 residues. V lost 6 bases to trimming and J lost 2 bases; unmatched junction nucleotides: 1. This CDR3 is CASRGLAYNEQFF. CDR3 nucleotides: TGTGCCAGCAGAGGACTAGCCTACAATGAGCAGTTCTTC.